These 9 T cell receptor beta chains share one sample of origin, sequenced in a study of blood T cell repertoires in COVID-19. The method was immunoSEQ multiplex PCR; TCRdb's version includes in-frame clones alone and lacks a portion of them. The sample consists of 150,000 or so clones, more than 65% of them appearing once. The sample consisted of PBMCs or T cells enriched from blood (not recorded which). The receptors here all came from a man aged 45-60 years who had recovered from COVID-19.

The genes are TRBV18 and TRBJ1-3, with 8 bases that match TRBD1. Germline V CDR1 and CDR2: KGHSH, LQKENI. With V trimmed by 1 base and J by 8 bases, 7 bases remained unmatched. The length of the CDR3 is 15 residues. CDR3 sequence: CASSPRPGGRDTIYF. In DNA, the CDR3 is TGTGCCAGCTCACCACGTCCAGGGGGCAGGGACACCATATATTTT.

This chain links TRBV30 with TRBJ1-6; the D gene is possibly TRBD1 (5 bases). V was clipped by 1 base and J by 5 bases, with 12 bases between them. Germline values: CDR1 GTSNPN, CDR2 SVGIG (reference sequence). The CDR3 is made up of 15 amino acids. The CDR3 nucleotides read TGTGCCTGGAGTGAGGTCCAGGGTCATAATTCACCCCTCCACTTT. This encodes CAWSEVQGHNSPLHF.

The CDR3 bases are TGTGCCATCAACACCGGGACAGGGGTTGACACTGAAGCTTTCTTT. It yields the protein CAINTGTGVDTEAFF. The J gene is TRBJ1-1, the V gene TRBV10-3, with 10 nucleotides matching TRBD1. Germline V lookup: CDR1 ENHRY, CDR2 SYGVKD. Trimming took 7 bases from V and 3 from J; bases not matched to a gene: 8. The CDR3 is 15 amino acids.

The J gene is TRBJ2-7, the V gene TRBV7-2, with a tentative D call TRBD2 (6 bases). This CDR3 has 15 amino acids. The V gene's germline CDR1 is SGHTA and CDR2 FQGNSA. The ends were cut back, 1 base at V and 0 bases at J, with 10 bases in the middle. DNA of the CDR3: TGTGCCAGCAGCTTAGGATGGACTACCTCCTACGAGCAGTACTTC. Its translation: CASSLGWTTSYEQYF.

This clone has only a few counts. The V gene is TRBV3-1 (or the pseudogene TRBV3-2), the J gene TRBJ1-4; 8 nucleotides agree with TRBD1. With 3 bases clipped from V and 6 bases from J, the junction kept 3 bases outside the gene matches. Germline V gene sequence: CDR1 LGHDT, CDR2 YNNKEL (reference sequence). CDR3 length: 14 residues. The CDR3 coding sequence is TGTGCCAGCAGCCAGATGACAGGGGATGAAAAACTGTTTTTT. Its protein is CASSQMTGDEKLFF.

V usage is TRBV5-4 and J usage is TRBJ2-5; tentatively, D is TRBD2 (7 bases). V lost 0 bases, J lost 5 bases, and 14 bases lay in between. The CDR3 consists of 15 residues. Germline V CDR1 and CDR2: SGHNT, YYREEE (reference sequence). In nucleotides, the CDR3 is TGTGCCAGCAGCTTGGGTGGGGGGGCCAGGGAGACCCAGTACTTC. The encoded protein is CASSLGGGARETQYF.

CDR3 nucleotide sequence: TGTGCCAGCAGCACGACAGGGTGGACGGGCGAGCAGTACTTC. Translation: CASSTTGWTGEQYF. The rearrangement joins TRBV7-3 to TRBJ2-7; 7 bases agree with TRBD1. V was pared by 5 bases and J by 6 bases, with 10 bases of the junction left unmatched. This CDR3 comprises 14 residues. Germline values: CDR1 SGHTA, CDR2 FQGTGA.

The chain has TRBV25-1 and TRBJ2-1; maybe TRBD1 (6 bases). The V gene lost 4 bases and the J gene lost 7 bases, with 8 bases spanning the gap. The CDR3 is made up of 12 amino acids. Germline-derived CDR1 and CDR2 are MGHDK and SYGVNS. The CDR3: CASSVTGNEQFF. DNA of the CDR3: TGTGCCAGCAGTGTTACAGGGAATGAGCAGTTCTTC.

This clone has only one observation. The gene calls are TRBV4-2 and TRBJ1-1; TRBD1 might be the D (5 bases). This CDR3 has 15 amino acids. V gave up 0 bases and J gave up 4 bases, with 12 bases separating them. CDR1 and CDR2 (germline): LGHNA, YNFKEQ. The CDR3 here is CASSQDRSTATEAFF. In nucleotides, the CDR3 is TGTGCCAGCAGCCAAGATCGGTCGACAGCCACTGAAGCTTTCTTT.